A selection of T cell receptor beta chains follows, all from one sample in a study of early T cells in non-severe SARS-CoV-2 infection. TCRdb fed the 5' RACE reads into MiXCR, producing one record per CDR3 protein. The table has more than 90,000 distinct CDR3 sequences, around 14% seen once; the top ten hold 2% to 2.5%. Sequenced sample: whole blood. The receptors were gathered from an adult who was a healthcare worker with PCR-confirmed SARS-CoV-2 infection or an uninfected control (not recorded which). The CDR3 runs from the conserved cysteine through the conserved F or W. A D gene is named only where the DNA matches it firmly. Size is stated for part of the rows, as once, few or many counts, or as a class when the clone is expanded.

j_call clone_size d_call v_call cdr3_aa cdr3_nt
TRBJ1-1 NA NA TRBV12-3/TRBV12-4 CASRKGFEAFF TGTGCCAGCAGAAAGGGATTTGAAGCTTTCTTT
TRBJ2-7 few NA TRBV21-1 CASSKLMKGWTALGGEQYF TGTGCCAGCAGCAAATTAATGAAGGGGTGGACAGCCCTAGGGGGCGAGCAGTACTTC
TRBJ1-5 few TRBD1 TRBV20-1 CSARDSGTGGNNQPQHF TGCAGTGCTAGAGATTCTGGGACAGGGGGAAACAATCAGCCCCAGCATTTT
TRBJ2-3 many TRBD2 TRBV7-2 CASSLAGSGLAGGKAQYF TGTGCCAGCAGCTTAGCGGGTTCAGGACTAGCGGGGGGTAAGGCGCAGTATTTT
TRBJ1-1 few NA TRBV4-1 CASSFRTTNTEAFF TGCGCCAGCAGCTTCCGCACCACGAACACTGAAGCTTTCTTT
TRBJ2-5 many NA TRBV12-3/TRBV12-4 CASSFQSGETQYF TGTGCCAGCAGTTTTCAAAGCGGAGAGACCCAGTACTTC
TRBJ2-1 many TRBD2 TRBV12-3/TRBV12-4 CASHPIGGGSSEQFF TGTGCCAGCCATCCAATCGGCGGGGGGTCGAGTGAGCAGTTCTTC
TRBJ2-7 NA NA TRBV28 CASSLAAVRPYEQYF TGTGCCAGCAGTTTAGCAGCGGTGAGACCCTACGAGCAGTACTTC
TRBJ2-5 few NA TRBV7-9 CASSLLVDTGDETQYF TGTGCCAGCAGCTTACTCGTCGACACGGGAGACGAGACCCAGTACTTC
TRBJ1-5 many NA TRBV6-6 CASSYQQGQPQHF TGTGCCAGCAGTTATCAACAGGGCCAGCCCCAGCATTTT
TRBJ2-5 NA NA TRBV29-1 CSVESSANQETQYF TGCAGCGTTGAGTCTAGCGCGAACCAAGAGACCCAGTACTTC
TRBJ1-4 many NA TRBV29-1 CSVGSGNEKLFF TGCAGCGTTGGCAGCGGGAATGAAAAACTGTTTTTT
TRBJ2-7 many NA TRBV5-1 CASSPDGAGRGVQYF TGCGCCAGCAGCCCGGATGGGGCGGGACGTGGAGTGCAGTACTTC
TRBJ2-7 many TRBD2 TRBV20-1 CSARGPGGLYEQYF TGCAGTGCTAGGGGCCCGGGGGGACTGTACGAGCAGTACTTC
TRBJ1-2 many NA TRBV20-1 CSARGGRIHTF TGCAGTGCTAGAGGGGGCAGGATTCACACCTTC
TRBJ2-1 few NA TRBV7-2 CASRTRRSSYNEQFF TGTGCCAGCAGGACGCGAAGGAGCTCCTACAATGAGCAGTTCTTC
TRBJ2-7 many TRBD1 TRBV9 CASSVGGGQSYEQYF TGTGCCAGCAGCGTAGGAGGGGGCCAATCCTACGAGCAGTACTTC
TRBJ2-3 NA TRBD2 TRBV11-2 CASSFPREGTSTDTQYF TGTGCCAGCAGCTTCCCCCGGGAGGGCACTAGCACAGATACGCAGTATTTT
TRBJ2-2 NA NA TRBV28 CASSSQSRTNTGELFF TGTGCCAGCAGTTCCCAGTCCCGTACGAACACCGGGGAGCTGTTTTTT
TRBJ1-2 NA NA TRBV27 CASSLRRQNYGYTF TGTGCCAGCAGTTTAAGGCGGCAGAACTATGGCTACACCTTC
TRBJ2-7 few NA TRBV29-1 CSVEAGFAYEQYF TGCAGCGTTGAGGCAGGGTTCGCCTACGAGCAGTACTTC
TRBJ2-7 NA NA TRBV3-2 CASKGAHEQYF TGTGCCAGCAAGGGGGCGCACGAGCAGTACTTC
TRBJ1-2 many NA TRBV28 CASSETIGRHYGYTF TGTGCCAGCAGCGAGACTATTGGACGGCACTATGGCTACACCTTC
TRBJ2-3 many TRBD2 TRBV3-1 CASKPGGGAPGTDTQYF TGTGCCAGCAAGCCTGGCGGGGGGGCCCCCGGCACAGATACGCAGTATTTT
TRBJ1-6 many TRBD1 TRBV5-1 CASRVMGQGPSSYNSPLHF TGCGCCAGCAGAGTGATGGGACAGGGGCCGAGCTCCTATAATTCACCCCTCCACTTT
TRBJ2-5 many NA TRBV11-2 CASSLMRFRETQYF TGTGCCAGCAGCTTAATGAGGTTTCGGGAGACCCAGTACTTC
TRBJ1-1 NA NA TRBV5-1 CASSLWAGQNTEAFF TGCGCCAGCAGCTTGTGGGCAGGACAGAACACTGAAGCTTTCTTT
TRBJ2-5 few NA TRBV12-3/TRBV12-4 CASSPDSIQETQYF TGTGCCAGCAGTCCCGACAGTATCCAGGAGACCCAGTACTTC
TRBJ1-1 many NA TRBV6-2/TRBV6-3 CASSYPRRNTEAFF TGTGCCAGCAGTTACCCCAGACGGAACACTGAAGCTTTCTTT
TRBJ2-6 NA NA TRBV28 CASSSPGQSLANVLTF TGTGCCAGCAGTTCCCCGGGCCAGTCCCTTGCCAACGTCCTGACTTTC
TRBJ1-2 few TRBD1 TRBV29-1 CSVEARTGGNYGYTF TGCAGCGTTGAAGCGAGGACAGGGGGAAACTATGGCTACACCTTC
TRBJ2-7 few NA TRBV20-1 CSASGGGGSYEQYF TGCAGTGCTAGTGGTGGGGGCGGTTCGTACGAGCAGTACTTC
TRBJ1-4 NA NA TRBV19 CASSSGSSELFF TGTGCCAGTAGTTCCGGGTCCTCGGAACTGTTTTTT
TRBJ2-1 NA NA TRBV20-1 CSARDDTGSYNEQFF TGCAGTGCTAGAGATGATACAGGGTCTTACAATGAGCAGTTCTTC
TRBJ2-2 few TRBD2 TRBV6-2/TRBV6-3 CASRFGGASTGELFF TGTGCCAGCAGGTTCGGGGGGGCGAGCACCGGGGAGCTGTTTTTT
TRBJ1-6 once TRBD1 TRBV29-1 CSYRQTGDSPLHF TGCAGCTATAGACAGACAGGGGATTCACCCCTCCACTTT
TRBJ2-1 many TRBD1 TRBV24-1 CATSDYGQGPYNEQFF TGTGCCACCAGTGATTACGGACAGGGGCCCTACAATGAGCAGTTCTTC
TRBJ2-2 NA NA TRBV28 CASSVHNTGELFF TGTGCCAGCAGTGTCCACAACACCGGGGAGCTGTTTTTT
TRBJ2-7 many NA TRBV7-2 CASSFHQGTNYEQYF TGTGCCAGCAGCTTCCACCAGGGGACTAACTACGAGCAGTACTTC
TRBJ2-1 few NA TRBV18 CASSPSAPLTYNEQFF TGTGCCAGCTCACCTTCAGCTCCGTTAACCTACAATGAGCAGTTCTTC
TRBJ1-2 NA NA TRBV7-2 CASSLVKGDSSRGYTF TGTGCCAGCAGCTTAGTAAAGGGGGACTCCTCCCGTGGCTACACCTTC
TRBJ1-6 many NA TRBV28 CASSLGLPKGTLHF TGTGCCAGCAGTTTGGGACTCCCCAAGGGAACCCTCCACTTT
TRBJ1-1 NA TRBD1 TRBV6-6 CASRLQGQGTTEAFF TGTGCCAGCAGACTACAGGGGCAGGGGACCACTGAAGCTTTCTTT
TRBJ2-4 NA NA TRBV28 CASTEPARNIQYF TGTGCCAGCACCGAACCCGCGAGAAACATTCAGTACTTC
TRBJ2-2 many TRBD2 TRBV11-3 CASSLELAENTGELFF TGTGCCAGCAGCTTAGAACTAGCGGAGAACACCGGGGAGCTGTTTTTT
TRBJ2-5 many TRBD2 TRBV28 CASRKAGGKETQYF TGTGCCAGCAGGAAAGCGGGGGGGAAAGAGACCCAGTACTTC
TRBJ2-3 many NA TRBV29-1 CSVEGRRGLTDTQYF TGCAGCGTTGAAGGGCGACGGGGGTTGACAGATACGCAGTATTTT
TRBJ2-5 medium-sized NA TRBV10-3 CAISDRFIETQYF TGTGCCATCTCCGACAGGTTCATAGAGACCCAGTACTTC
TRBJ2-5 many TRBD2 TRBV6-2/TRBV6-3 CASSPGTSGSNQETQYF TGTGCCAGCAGTCCAGGGACTAGCGGAAGTAACCAAGAGACCCAGTACTTC
TRBJ1-1 many NA TRBV6-1 CASSESGGLEAFF TGTGCCAGCAGTGAAAGCGGGGGCCTGGAAGCTTTCTTT